This entry describes one T cell receptor (beta chain). This sample is drawn from a study of blood T cell repertoires in COVID-19. Study as a whole: Whether acute or convalescent, the COVID-19 samples came from the United States, Italy and Spain. Nucleic acid was either cDNA or gDNA, and it came from T cells, B-cell-depleted T cells, or PBMCs.

While infection was still active, Seattle patients were enrolled and then followed longitudinally. Germline CDR1 is SGHDN and CDR2 is FVKESK. The CDR3 runs to 14 residues. Trimming removed 4 bases at V and 4 bases at J, with 13 bases between. As handled by the study authors: Amplification from reference gene primers served as the basis for estimated nucleated cell counts. This table comes from immunoSEQ multiplex PCR, and its TCRdb copy is limited to in-frame clones, with some not included. Clonal size and the V and J genes are those of that table, whereas D and trimming came from the DNA. The table has 400,000 to 450,000 clones, 89% seen once.

Sequencing was performed on peripheral blood. The sequence came from a woman aged 35 to 49 with COVID-19, enrolled during active disease. J is TRBJ1-2 and V is TRBV14; D is undetermined. CDR3 in amino acids: CASSPGVGSYGYTF. In DNA form, the CDR3 reads TGTGCCAGCAGCCCCGGGGTTGGGAGCTATGGCTACACCTTC.